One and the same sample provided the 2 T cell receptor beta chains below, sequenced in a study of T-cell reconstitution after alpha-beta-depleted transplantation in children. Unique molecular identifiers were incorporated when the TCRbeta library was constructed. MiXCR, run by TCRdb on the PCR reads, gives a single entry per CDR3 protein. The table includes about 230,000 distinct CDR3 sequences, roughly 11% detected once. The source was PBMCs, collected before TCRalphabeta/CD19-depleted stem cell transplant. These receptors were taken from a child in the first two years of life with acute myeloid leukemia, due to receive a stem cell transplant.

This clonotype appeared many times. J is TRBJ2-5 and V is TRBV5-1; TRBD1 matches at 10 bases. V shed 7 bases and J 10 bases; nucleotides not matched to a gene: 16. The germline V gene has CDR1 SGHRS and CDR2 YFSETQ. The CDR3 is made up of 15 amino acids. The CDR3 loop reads CASHPFPGQGNDQYF. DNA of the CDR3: TGCGCCAGCCACCCCTTCCCGGGACAGGGGAATGACCAGTACTTC. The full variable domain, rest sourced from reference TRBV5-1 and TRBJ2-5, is KAGVTQTPRYLIKTRGQQVTLSCSPISGHRSVSWYQQTPGQGLQFLFEYFSETQRNKGNFPGRFSGRQFSNSRSEMNVSTLELGDSALYLCASHPFPGQGNDQYFGPGTRLLVL.

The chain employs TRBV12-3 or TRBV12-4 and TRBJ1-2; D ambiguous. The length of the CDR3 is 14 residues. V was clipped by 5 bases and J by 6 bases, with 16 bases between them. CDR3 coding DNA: TGTGCCAGCAGTCCTATCTCCGGGAGGGATGGCTACACCTTC. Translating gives CASSPISGRDGYTF.